This paragraph reports one TCR beta chain. The specificity of this receptor is unknown. Per-base quality was not reported, and no clone a single base away is much larger than it. Other DNA variants within this sample encode the same CDR3. The sample originates from a study of control samples from healthy donors and cancer patients (dated by TCRdb to the early 2020s). The library relied on the immunoSEQ multiplex PCR assay. The source is immuneACCESS, and TCRdb retained only in-frame sequences with V and J called. Part of the clones is not carried over; for the studies checked, unresolved V genes explain less than half of this, and the remainder is unexplained. For this sample the table gives about 50,000 clones, of which just over 90% were detected only once. The ten biggest clones cover just under 0.8% of the sample. The V and J ends are trimmed by 0 bases and 0 bases, leaving 8 bases between them. Taken from cysteine to phenylalanine, the CDR3 has 15 residues. Kept here is only the CDR3 DNA, which spans 45 bases and is read in frame from base 1. Reading the germline V gene gives CDR1 SGDLS and CDR2 YYNGEE.

The chain employs TRBV9 and TRBJ2-3; the D region possibly corresponds to TRBD2 (6 bases align). Sequences were obtained from PBMCs. The receptor was isolated from a young man with colorectal cancer. The CDR3 region has the sequence CASSVAGTSTDTQYF. The nucleotide sequence reads TGTGCCAGCAGCGTAGCGGGGACTAGCACAGATACGCAGTATTTT.